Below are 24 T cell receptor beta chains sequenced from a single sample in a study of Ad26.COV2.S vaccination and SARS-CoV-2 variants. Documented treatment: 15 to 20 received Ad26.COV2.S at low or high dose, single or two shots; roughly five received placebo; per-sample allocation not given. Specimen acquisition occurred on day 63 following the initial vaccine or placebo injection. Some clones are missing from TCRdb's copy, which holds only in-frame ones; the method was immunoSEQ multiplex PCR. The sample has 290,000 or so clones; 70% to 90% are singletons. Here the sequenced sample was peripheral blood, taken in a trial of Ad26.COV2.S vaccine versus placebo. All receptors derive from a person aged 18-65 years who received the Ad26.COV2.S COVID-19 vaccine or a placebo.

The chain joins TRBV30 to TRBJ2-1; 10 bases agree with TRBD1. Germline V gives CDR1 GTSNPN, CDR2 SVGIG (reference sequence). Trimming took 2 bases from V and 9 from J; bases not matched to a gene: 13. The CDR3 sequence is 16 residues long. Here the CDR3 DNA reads TGTGCCTGGAGTCGCTCGGGACAGGGGAAAAGGCGTGAGCAGTTCTTC. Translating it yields CAWSRSGQGKRREQFF.

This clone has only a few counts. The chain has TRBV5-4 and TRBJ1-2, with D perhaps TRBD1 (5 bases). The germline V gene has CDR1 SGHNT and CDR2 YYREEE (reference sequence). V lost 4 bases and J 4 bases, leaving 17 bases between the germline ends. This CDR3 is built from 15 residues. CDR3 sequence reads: CASSAYRDGPYGYTF. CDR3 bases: TGTGCCAGCAGCGCTTACCGGGACGGACCCTATGGCTACACCTTC.

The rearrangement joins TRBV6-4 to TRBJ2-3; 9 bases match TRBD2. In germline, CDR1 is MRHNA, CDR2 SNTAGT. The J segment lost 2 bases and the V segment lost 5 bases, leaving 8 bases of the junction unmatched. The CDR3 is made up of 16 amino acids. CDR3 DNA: TGTGCCAGCAGTTTATCCGGGACTAGCCTCACAGATACGCAGTATTTT. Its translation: CASSLSGTSLTDTQYF.

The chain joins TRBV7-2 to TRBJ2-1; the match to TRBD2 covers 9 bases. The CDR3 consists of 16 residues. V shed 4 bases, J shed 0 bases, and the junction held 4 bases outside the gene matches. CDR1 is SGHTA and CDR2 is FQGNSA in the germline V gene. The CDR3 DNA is TGTGCCAGCAGCTCCGTAGCGGGAGACTCCTACAATGAGCAGTTCTTC. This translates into CASSSVAGDSYNEQFF.

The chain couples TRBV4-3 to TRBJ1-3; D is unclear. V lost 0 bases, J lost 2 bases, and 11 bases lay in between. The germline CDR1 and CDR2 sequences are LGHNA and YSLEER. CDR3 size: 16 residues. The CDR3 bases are TGCGCCAGCAGCCAAGAGTGGTTTCCTACTGGAAACACCATATATTTT. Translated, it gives CASSQEWFPTGNTIYF.

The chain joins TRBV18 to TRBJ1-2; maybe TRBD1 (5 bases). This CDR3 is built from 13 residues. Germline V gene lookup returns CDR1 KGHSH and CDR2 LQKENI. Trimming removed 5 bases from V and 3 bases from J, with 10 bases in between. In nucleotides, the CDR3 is TGTGCCAGCTCAACAGACAGAGACTATGGCTACACCTTC. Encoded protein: CASSTDRDYGYTF.

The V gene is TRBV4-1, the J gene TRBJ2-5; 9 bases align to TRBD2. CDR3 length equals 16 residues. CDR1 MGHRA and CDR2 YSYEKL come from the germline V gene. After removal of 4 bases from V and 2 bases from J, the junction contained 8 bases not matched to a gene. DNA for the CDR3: TGCGCCAGCAGCCTAGAGGGTCTAGCGGGGCAAGAGACCCAGTACTTC. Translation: CASSLEGLAGQETQYF.

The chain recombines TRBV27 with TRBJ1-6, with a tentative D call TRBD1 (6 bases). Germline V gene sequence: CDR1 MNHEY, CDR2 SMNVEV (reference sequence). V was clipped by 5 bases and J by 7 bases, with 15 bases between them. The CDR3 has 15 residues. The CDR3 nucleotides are TGTGCCAGCAGTCCGCGGACAGCGCAAAATTCACCCCTCCACTTT. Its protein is CASSPRTAQNSPLHF.

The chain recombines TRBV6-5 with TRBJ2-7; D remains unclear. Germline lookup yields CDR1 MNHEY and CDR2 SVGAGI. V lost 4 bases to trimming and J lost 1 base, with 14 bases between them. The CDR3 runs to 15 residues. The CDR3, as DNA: TGTGCCAGCAGTTCCAACGCCCTTGGTTCCTACGAGCAGTACTTC. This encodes CASSSNALGSYEQYF.

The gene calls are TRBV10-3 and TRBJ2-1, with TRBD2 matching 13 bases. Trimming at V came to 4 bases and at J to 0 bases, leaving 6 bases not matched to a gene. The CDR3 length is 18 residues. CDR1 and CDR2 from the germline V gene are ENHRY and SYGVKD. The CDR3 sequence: CAISGGTSGVSSYNEQFF. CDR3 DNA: TGTGCCATCAGTGGAGGGACTAGCGGGGTCAGCTCCTACAATGAGCAGTTCTTC.

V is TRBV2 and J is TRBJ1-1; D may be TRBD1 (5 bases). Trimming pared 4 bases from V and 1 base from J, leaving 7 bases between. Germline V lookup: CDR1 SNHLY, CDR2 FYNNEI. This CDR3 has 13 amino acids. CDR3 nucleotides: TGTGCCAGCAGTGGACAGAGGAACACTGAAGCTTTCTTT. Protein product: CASSGQRNTEAFF.

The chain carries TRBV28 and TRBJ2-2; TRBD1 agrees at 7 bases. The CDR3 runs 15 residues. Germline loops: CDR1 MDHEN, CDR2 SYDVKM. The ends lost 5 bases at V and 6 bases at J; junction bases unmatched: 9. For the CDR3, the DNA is TGTGCCAGCAGTCCACCCGACAGGGACCCCGGGGAGCTGTTTTTT. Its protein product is CASSPPDRDPGELFF.

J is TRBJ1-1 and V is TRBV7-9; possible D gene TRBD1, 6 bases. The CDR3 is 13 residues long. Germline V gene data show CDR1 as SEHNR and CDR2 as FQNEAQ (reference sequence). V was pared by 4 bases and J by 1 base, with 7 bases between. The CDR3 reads CASSSQGNTEAFF. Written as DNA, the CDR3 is TGTGCCAGCAGCTCACAGGGGAACACTGAAGCTTTCTTT.

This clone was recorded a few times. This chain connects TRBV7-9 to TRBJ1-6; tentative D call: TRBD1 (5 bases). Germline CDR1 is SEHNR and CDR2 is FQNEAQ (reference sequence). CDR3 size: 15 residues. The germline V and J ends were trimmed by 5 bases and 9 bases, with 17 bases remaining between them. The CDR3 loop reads CASSDRDGLGSPLHF. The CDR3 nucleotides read TGTGCCAGCAGCGACCGGGACGGCTTGGGTTCACCCCTCCACTTT.

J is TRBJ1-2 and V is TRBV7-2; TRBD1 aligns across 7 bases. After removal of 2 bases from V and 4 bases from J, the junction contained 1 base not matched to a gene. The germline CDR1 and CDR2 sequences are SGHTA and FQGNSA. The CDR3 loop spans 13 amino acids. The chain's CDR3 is CASSLPGGYGYTF. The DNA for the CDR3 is TGTGCCAGCAGCTTACCAGGGGGCTATGGCTACACCTTC. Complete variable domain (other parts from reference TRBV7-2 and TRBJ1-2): GAGVSQSPSNKVTEKGKDVELRCDPISGHTALYWYRQSLGQGLEFLIYFQGNSAPDKSGLPSDRFSAERTGGSVSTLTIQRTQQEDSAVYLCASSLPGGYGYTFGSGTRLTVV.

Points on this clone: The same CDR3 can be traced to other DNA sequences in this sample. In nucleotides, the CDR3 is TGTGCCAGCACATTGACAGTTAACACTGAAGCTTTCTTT. It yields the protein CASTLTVNTEAFF. This chain connects TRBV12-3 or TRBV12-4 to TRBJ1-1; maybe TRBD1 (5 bases). CDR3 length: 13 amino acids. V lost 7 bases, J lost 2 bases, and 11 bases lay in between.

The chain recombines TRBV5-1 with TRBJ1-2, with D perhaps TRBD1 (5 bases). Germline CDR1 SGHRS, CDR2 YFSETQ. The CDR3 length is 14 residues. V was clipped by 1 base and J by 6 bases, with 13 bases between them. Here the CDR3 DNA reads TGCGCCAGCAGCTTGAGGGACCGGCCTGATGGCTACACCTTC. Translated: CASSLRDRPDGYTF. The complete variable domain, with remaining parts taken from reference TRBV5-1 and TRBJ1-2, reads KAGVTQTPRYLIKTRGQQVTLSCSPISGHRSVSWYQQTPGQGLQFLFEYFSETQRNKGNFPGRFSGRQFSNSRSEMNVSTLELGDSALYLCASSLRDRPDGYTFGSGTRLTVV.

This chain's CDR3 is CAWSAREDQPQHF. The CDR3 DNA follows: TGTGCCTGGAGTGCTAGGGAAGATCAGCCCCAGCATTTT. V and J are TRBV30 and TRBJ1-5; D is unresolved. CDR1 and CDR2 from the germline V gene are GTSNPN and SVGIG (reference sequence). This CDR3 has 13 amino acids. V gave up 1 base and J gave up 5 bases, with 9 bases separating them. Complete variable domain (other parts from reference TRBV30 and TRBJ1-5): SQTIHQWPATLVQPVGSPLSLECTVEGTSNPNLYWYRQAAGRGLQLLFYSVGIGQISSEVPQNLSASRPQDRQFILSSKKLLLSDSGFYLCAWSAREDQPQHFGDGTRLSIL.

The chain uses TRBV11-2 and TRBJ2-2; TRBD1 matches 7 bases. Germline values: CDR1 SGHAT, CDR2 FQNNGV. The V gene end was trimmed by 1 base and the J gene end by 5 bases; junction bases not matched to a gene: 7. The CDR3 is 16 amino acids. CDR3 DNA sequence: TGTGCCAGCAGCTTAGTCCCGCAGGGGGTTACCGGGGAGCTGTTTTTT. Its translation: CASSLVPQGVTGELFF.

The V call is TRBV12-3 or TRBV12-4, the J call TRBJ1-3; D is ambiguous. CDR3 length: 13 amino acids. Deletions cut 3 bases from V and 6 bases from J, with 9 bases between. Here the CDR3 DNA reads TGTGCCAGCAGTTTTGGAATCGTAAACACCATATATTTT. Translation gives CASSFGIVNTIYF.

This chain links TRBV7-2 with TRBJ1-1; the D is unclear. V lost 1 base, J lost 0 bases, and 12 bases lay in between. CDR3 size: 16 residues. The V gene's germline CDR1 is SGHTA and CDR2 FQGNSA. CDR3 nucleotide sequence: TGTGCCAGCAGCTTAGGTAGTCCCCTCGTGAACACTGAAGCTTTCTTT. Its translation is CASSLGSPLVNTEAFF.

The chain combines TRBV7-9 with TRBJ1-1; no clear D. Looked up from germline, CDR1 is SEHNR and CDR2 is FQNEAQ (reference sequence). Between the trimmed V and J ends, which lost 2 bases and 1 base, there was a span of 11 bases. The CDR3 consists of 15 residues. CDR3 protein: CASSLSGGRNTEAFF. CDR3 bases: TGTGCCAGCAGCTTATCCGGAGGTCGGAACACTGAAGCTTTCTTT.

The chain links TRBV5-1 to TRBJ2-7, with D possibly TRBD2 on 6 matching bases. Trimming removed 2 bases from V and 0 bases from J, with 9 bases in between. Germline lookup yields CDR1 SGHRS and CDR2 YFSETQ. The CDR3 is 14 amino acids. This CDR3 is CASSFQTSSYEQYF. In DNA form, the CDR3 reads TGCGCCAGCAGCTTTCAGACTAGCTCCTACGAGCAGTACTTC.

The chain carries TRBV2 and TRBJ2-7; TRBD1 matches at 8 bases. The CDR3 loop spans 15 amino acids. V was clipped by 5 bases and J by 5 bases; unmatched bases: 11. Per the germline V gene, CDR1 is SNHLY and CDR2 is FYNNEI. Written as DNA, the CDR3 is TGTGCCAGCAGTCCCCCGGGACAGGCATCGCACGAGCAGTACTTC. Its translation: CASSPPGQASHEQYF.